This record looks at one T cell receptor beta chain sequence and its context. Original data processing: Nucleated cell number was recorded as an estimate derived from reference gene primer amplification. Sequencing used immunoSEQ multiplex PCR; TCRdb keeps in-frame clones, though not all of them. For V, J and clone size, that table is used; D and trimming come from the DNA. The table shows roughly 97,000 clones, with approximately 87% occurring only once. These data are taken from a study of blood T cell repertoires in COVID-19. Whole-study context: Italy, Spain and the United States were the sources of the convalescent and acute COVID-19 samples. T cells, B-cell-depleted T cells, or PBMCs supplied cDNA or gDNA.

Germline CDR1 reads LGHDT; CDR2 reads YNNKEL (reference sequence). CDR3 size: 16 residues. After removal of 4 bases from V and 6 bases from J, the junction contained 8 bases not matched to a gene. This chain uses TRBV3-1 (or the pseudogene TRBV3-2) with TRBJ2-3; TRBD2 matches at 12 bases. Sequencing was performed on peripheral blood. This TCR was recovered from a human donor in a cohort sampled during active COVID-19. CDR3 residues: CASSPQLAGGSDTQYF. CDR3 nucleotides: TGTGCCAGCAGCCCCCAACTAGCGGGGGGCTCCGATACGCAGTATTTT.